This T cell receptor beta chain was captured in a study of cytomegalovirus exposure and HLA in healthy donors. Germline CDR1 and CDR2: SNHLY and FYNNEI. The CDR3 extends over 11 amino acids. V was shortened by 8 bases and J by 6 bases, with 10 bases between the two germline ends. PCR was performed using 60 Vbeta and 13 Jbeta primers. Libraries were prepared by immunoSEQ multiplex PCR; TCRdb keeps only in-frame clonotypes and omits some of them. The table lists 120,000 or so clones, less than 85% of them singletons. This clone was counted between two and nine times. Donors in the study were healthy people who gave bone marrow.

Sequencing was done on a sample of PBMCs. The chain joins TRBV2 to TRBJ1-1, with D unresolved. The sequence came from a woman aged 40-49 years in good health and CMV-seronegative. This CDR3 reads CASYTAAEAFF. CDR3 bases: TGTGCCAGCTACACAGCAGCTGAAGCTTTCTTT.